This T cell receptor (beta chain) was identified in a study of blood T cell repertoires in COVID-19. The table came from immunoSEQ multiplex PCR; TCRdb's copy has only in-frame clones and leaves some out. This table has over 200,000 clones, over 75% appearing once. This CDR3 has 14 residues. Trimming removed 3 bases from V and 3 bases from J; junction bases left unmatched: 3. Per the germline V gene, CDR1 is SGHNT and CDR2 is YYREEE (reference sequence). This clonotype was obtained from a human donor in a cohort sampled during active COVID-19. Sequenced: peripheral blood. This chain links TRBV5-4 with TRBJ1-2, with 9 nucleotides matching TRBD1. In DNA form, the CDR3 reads TGTGCCAGCAGCTCGACAGGGGGGGACTATGGCTACACCTTC. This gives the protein CASSSTGGDYGYTF.